This passage covers 4 T cell receptor beta chains from one sample sequenced in a study of T cell responses to AZD1222 COVID-19 vaccine. Sequenced by immunoSEQ multiplex PCR; TCRdb stores in-frame clones only, minus some. The sample carries just under 150,000 clones, roughly 86% recorded once. This specimen was peripheral blood, taken 28 days after the second dose of the MenACWY control vaccine. All receptors come from an adult who received the MenACWY meningococcal vaccine as a control.

The chain recombines TRBV7-2 with TRBJ1-2; 7 bases are shared with TRBD1. Germline values: CDR1 SGHTA, CDR2 FQGNSA. After removal of 8 bases from V and 4 bases from J, the junction contained 13 bases not matched to a gene. The CDR3 extends over 15 amino acids. The CDR3, as DNA: TGTGCCAGCGCCTCGAATCACAGGGGAGGCTATGGCTACACCTTC. Protein: CASASNHRGGYGYTF.

This chain links TRBV29-1 with TRBJ2-5, with TRBD2 matching over 8 bases. CDR3 length: 17 residues. The junction had 18 bases not matched to a gene; V was cut back by 7 bases and J by 2 bases. From germline, CDR1 is SQVTM and CDR2 ANQGSEA. CDR3 amino acids: CSADPEGSGTTQETQYF. CDR3 sequence (DNA): TGCAGCGCTGATCCTGAGGGTAGCGGGACCACTCAAGAGACCCAGTACTTC.

The rearrangement links TRBV5-1 to TRBJ2-5; no definite D call. The V end was cut by 2 bases, the J end by 2 bases, with 19 bases between. CDR1 and CDR2 from the germline V gene are SGHRS and YFSETQ. This CDR3 has 17 residues. CDR3 amino acids: CASSLSPPTTRQETQYF. DNA for the CDR3: TGCGCCAGCAGCTTAAGCCCCCCAACGACACGTCAAGAGACCCAGTACTTC. Drawing the rest from reference TRBV5-1 and TRBJ2-5, the complete variable domain is KAGVTQTPRYLIKTRGQQVTLSCSPISGHRSVSWYQQTPGQGLQFLFEYFSETQRNKGNFPGRFSGRQFSNSRSEMNVSTLELGDSALYLCASSLSPPTTRQETQYFGPGTRLLVL.

The chain couples TRBV4-1 to TRBJ2-7; either TRBD1 or TRBD2 may fit D (5 bases each). The CDR3 covers 16 residues. V shed 3 bases and J shed 2 bases, with 17 bases lying between them. Germline V CDR1 and CDR2: MGHRA, YSYEKL. CDR3 sequence: CASSHPGTVRTYEQYF. The CDR3 coding sequence is TGCGCCAGCAGCCACCCCGGGACGGTGAGAACCTACGAGCAGTACTTC.